These 8 T cell receptor beta chains were sequenced from one sample in a study of T cell repertoires in cytomegalovirus infection. TCRdb reprocessed the reads with MiXCR, giving one entry per CDR3 protein. The sample comprises some 940,000 distinct CDR3 sequences, 30% to 40% of which are singletons, and over 12% rests with the top ten. No antigen has been assigned to these receptors. The input for sequencing was cultured CD8+ T cells from PBMCs, taken from culture after CMV antigen stimulation. Receptor source: a human donor in good health (CMV status not recorded). Some clones in this sample may be carry-over from other donors' samples.

This chain connects TRBV10-2 to TRBJ1-2; unclear D gene. Germline V gives CDR1 WSHSY, CDR2 SAAADI. This CDR3 spans 13 amino acids. Trimming left V 8 bases short and J 5 bases short, with 15 bases between. The CDR3 protein is CASGPGEDYGYTF. CDR3 nucleotides: TGCGCCAGCGGCCCTGGGGAGGATTATGGCTACACCTTC.

This chain joins TRBV29-1 and TRBJ2-1; D unclear. V was trimmed by 3 bases and J by 3 bases, leaving 6 bases between them. This CDR3 spans 12 amino acids. CDR1 and CDR2 (germline): SQVTM, ANQGSEA. In DNA, the CDR3 is TGCAGCGTTGACCTCTACTACAATGAGCAGTTCTTC. It encodes CSVDLYYNEQFF.

The chain is built from TRBV15 and TRBJ2-7; D may correspond to TRBD1 or TRBD2 (5 bases each). The CDR3 sequence is 15 residues long. Deletions cut 2 bases from V and 1 base from J, with 12 bases between. Germline V gene data show CDR1 as LNHNV and CDR2 as YYDKDF (reference sequence). CDR3 sequence: CATSRTRQTSYEQYF. CDR3 bases: TGTGCCACCAGCAGAACTAGACAGACGTCCTACGAGCAGTACTTC.

V is TRBV11-2 and J is TRBJ1-4; the D is unclear. The CDR3 loop spans 20 amino acids. Germline CDR1 and CDR2: SGHAT and FQNNGV. The V end lost 2 bases, the J end lost 0 bases, and 22 bases lay between the germline ends. CDR3 in DNA: TGTGCCAGCAGCTTATCGGCAGGCGTCCGCCGGGTCGCAACTAATGAAAAACTGTTTTTT. This gives the protein CASSLSAGVRRVATNEKLFF.

This clonotype has a count of ten or more. This chain joins TRBV7-2 and TRBJ2-1, with D perhaps TRBD2 (6 bases). V gave up 4 bases and J gave up 7 bases, with 14 bases separating them. Germline CDR1 reads SGHTA; CDR2 reads FQGNSA. This CDR3 is 14 amino acids long. This chain's CDR3 is CASSSGLARNEQFF. DNA of the CDR3: TGTGCCAGCAGCTCGGGACTGGCCAGGAATGAGCAGTTCTTC.

The CDR3 loop is CASSLGDRSNTGELFF. The DNA for the CDR3 is TGTGCCAGCAGCTTAGGAGACAGGTCGAACACCGGGGAGCTGTTTTTT. V usage is TRBV7-9 and J usage is TRBJ2-2, with D possibly being TRBD1 (6 bases). The V and J ends lost 1 base and 0 bases respectively, with 9 bases between them. From germline, CDR1 is SEHNR and CDR2 FQNEAQ (reference sequence). CDR3 length equals 16 residues. Full variable domain (rest looked up from reference TRBV7-9 and TRBJ2-2): DTGVSQNPRHKITKRGQNVTFRCDPISEHNRLYWYRQTLGQGPEFLTYFQNEAQLEKSRLLSDRFSAERPKGSFSTLEIQRTEQGDSAMYLCASSLGDRSNTGELFFGEGSRLTVL.

The chain employs TRBV9 and TRBJ1-1; D is undetermined. The ends were cut back, 0 bases at V and 3 bases at J, with 24 bases in the middle. CDR1 is SGDLS and CDR2 is YYNGEE in the germline V gene. The CDR3 loop spans 19 amino acids. CDR3 sequence: CASSVAPGPRAKEDTEAFF. The CDR3 nucleotides read TGTGCCAGCAGCGTAGCTCCGGGTCCACGCGCCAAGGAGGACACTGAAGCTTTCTTT.

The V call is TRBV10-3, the J call TRBJ1-2; D possibly corresponds to TRBD1 (6 bases). This CDR3 is built from 12 residues. CDR1 is ENHRY, CDR2 SYGVKD, per germline. Trimming stripped 8 bases from V and 5 bases from J, with 12 bases between. The CDR3 reads CAIPDSGYGYTF. The CDR3 bases are TGTGCCATCCCGGACAGCGGGTATGGCTACACCTTC.